Listed below are T cell receptor beta chains from one sample, sequenced in a study of T cell responses to AZD1222 COVID-19 vaccine. The protocol was immunoSEQ multiplex PCR, while the TCRdb copy is restricted to in-frame clones and leaves out a portion. Of tens of thousands of clones listed, around nine tenths are singletons. The material sequenced was peripheral blood, taken on day 0 of AZD1222 vaccination. The receptors derive from an adult in good health. The CDR3 runs from the conserved cysteine through the conserved F or W. Fields, in order: CDR3 DNA, CDR3 protein, clone size, D gene, V gene, J gene. A D gene is named only where the DNA matches it firmly. Not all rows give a size; the values are once, few, many and, for expanded clones, a class.

TGTGCCACCAGTGATCCTGGGACAGATAGCACAGATACGCAGTATTTT,CATSDPGTDSTDTQYF,.,TRBD1,TRBV24-1,TRBJ2-3
TGTGCCAGCAGCTCCCACGTGAACACTGAAGCTTTCTTT,CASSSHVNTEAFF,.,.,TRBV7-9,TRBJ1-1
TGTGCCAGTAGTAAAGCGGCAGGAAGGGCTAACTATGGCTACACCTTC,CASSKAAGRANYGYTF,.,.,TRBV19,TRBJ1-2
TGTGCCAGCAGTAGCCTCAGCTCCTATAATTCACCCCTCCACTTT,CASSSLSSYNSPLHF,.,.,TRBV2,TRBJ1-6
TGTGCCAGCAGTTTCGGGAGGGGCACTGAAGCTTTCTTT,CASSFGRGTEAFF,.,.,TRBV12-3/TRBV12-4,TRBJ1-1
TGTGCCAGCAGACCACCGGGACTAGTCGAAGATACGCAGTATTTT,CASRPPGLVEDTQYF,once,TRBD2,TRBV9,TRBJ2-3
TGTGCCAGCAAGCCTGACTTTGGGACCCAGTACTTC,CASKPDFGTQYF,.,.,TRBV27,TRBJ2-5
TGTGCCAGCAGCCGACTGGTGGGGGATGGCTACACCTTC,CASSRLVGDGYTF,.,.,TRBV3-1/TRBV3-2,TRBJ1-2
TGTGCCATCAGTGAGTCTGCGTACAGTGGTGGGGCCAACGTCCTGACTTTC,CAISESAYSGGANVLTF,.,.,TRBV10-3,TRBJ2-6
TGCGCCAGCAGCTTGGATGGGGTCTATAATTCACCCCTCCACTTT,CASSLDGVYNSPLHF,.,.,TRBV5-1,TRBJ1-6
TGTGCCAGCCTCCGAGGGCCCCCCTGGGGCACAGATACGCAGTATTTT,CASLRGPPWGTDTQYF,.,.,TRBV27,TRBJ2-3
TGTGCCAGCAGTGATCTGGATCATCTTGAAGCTTTCTTT,CASSDLDHLEAFF,.,.,TRBV6-1,TRBJ1-1
TGTGCCAGCTCACCAGCTTTGACTGAAGCTTTCTTT,CASSPALTEAFF,.,.,TRBV18,TRBJ1-1
TGTGCCAGCAGCTTAGGTAGAGCCGTCACCGGGGAGCTGTTTTTT,CASSLGRAVTGELFF,.,.,TRBV11-2,TRBJ2-2
TGTGCCAGCAGATCCCCGACAGGATCTGGAAACACCATATATTTT,CASRSPTGSGNTIYF,.,.,TRBV6-6,TRBJ1-3
TGCAGCGCCCGGACAGGGGTTTCGGGTCAGCCCCAGCATTTT,CSARTGVSGQPQHF,few,TRBD1,TRBV29-1,TRBJ1-5
TGTGCCAGCACCCAGCTGGAGACCCAGTACTTC,CASTQLETQYF,.,.,TRBV5-5,TRBJ2-5
TGCGCCAGCAGTGGGACAGGGGGAACTCCGCAGTTCTTC,CASSGTGGTPQFF,.,TRBD1,TRBV10-2,TRBJ2-1
TGTGCCAGCAGCCGACAGGAGAACGGGGAGCTGTTTTTT,CASSRQENGELFF,.,.,TRBV7-8,TRBJ2-2
TGTGCCAGCAGACCCCGAGTAATGGGCAAACTGTTTTTT,CASRPRVMGKLFF,.,.,TRBV28,TRBJ1-4
TGTGCCAGCAGTACACCACAGGGAGGCACAGATACGCAGTATTTT,CASSTPQGGTDTQYF,.,.,TRBV28,TRBJ2-3
TGTGCCAGCACAGGGGGAGCTAGCACAGATACGCAGTATTTT,CASTGGASTDTQYF,once,TRBD1,TRBV19,TRBJ2-3
TGTGCCAGCAGCTCCCCAGTGGAGGCTGAAGCTTTCTTT,CASSSPVEAEAFF,once,.,TRBV7-8,TRBJ1-1
TGTGCCAGCAGCCAAGATGAACGGTTCCGGGGACTAGGGGGGAACGAGCAGTACTTC,CASSQDERFRGLGGNEQYF,.,TRBD2,TRBV3-1/TRBV3-2,TRBJ2-7
TGTGCCAGCAGCCGCACGGTGGGGTCGGTCAATGAGCAGTTCTTC,CASSRTVGSVNEQFF,.,.,TRBV11-3,TRBJ2-1
TGTGCCAGCAGTTACTCGAGAAGCGGGAGCTCCTACGAGCAGTACTTC,CASSYSRSGSSYEQYF,.,TRBD2,TRBV6-5,TRBJ2-7
TGTGCCAGCAGTTACTCCGGGGTTCCCGGGGAGCTGTTTTTT,CASSYSGVPGELFF,.,.,TRBV6-6,TRBJ2-2
TGTGCCAGCAGCCCCTCGCGGGGACAAGAGACCCAGTACTTC,CASSPSRGQETQYF,.,.,TRBV7-3,TRBJ2-5
TGCGCCAGCAGCTGGGCGGCAGGCCGAACCTACGAGCAGTACTTC,CASSWAAGRTYEQYF,.,.,TRBV5-1,TRBJ2-7
TGTGCCAGCAGTGAGTGGGACAGGGGGTGGCCCCTCCACTTT,CASSEWDRGWPLHF,.,TRBD1,TRBV25-1,TRBJ1-6
TGTGCCACCAGCAGAGACAGGGATCAGCCCCAGCATTTT,CATSRDRDQPQHF,.,.,TRBV15,TRBJ1-5
TGTGCCAGCAGTTCCGCCGGCGTCTCGCTTACACATGGCTACACCTTC,CASSSAGVSLTHGYTF,.,.,TRBV28,TRBJ1-2
TGCGCCAGCAGTTTTATTAATAACTATGGCTACACCTTC,CASSFINNYGYTF,.,.,TRBV5-1,TRBJ1-2
TGTGCCAGCAGCTTAGGTACGGCGAACACTGAAGCTTTCTTT,CASSLGTANTEAFF,.,.,TRBV11-2,TRBJ1-1
TGTGCCAGCTCCCCTGAACAGGGGATGATTTTAGGCTACACCTTC,CASSPEQGMILGYTF,.,TRBD1,TRBV18,TRBJ1-2
TGCGCCAGCAGCTTGGGTCCGGCGGTGAACACCGGGGAGCTGTTTTTT,CASSLGPAVNTGELFF,.,.,TRBV5-1,TRBJ2-2
TGTGCCAGCACCCTGGACCTATACAATGAGCAGTTCTTC,CASTLDLYNEQFF,.,.,TRBV5-8,TRBJ2-1
TGTGCCAGCAGCTTACCGGGTGCCGAGCAGTACTTC,CASSLPGAEQYF,.,.,TRBV7-8,TRBJ2-7
TGTGCCAGCAGCTGGACCGTGAAGCAGTTCTTC,CASSWTVKQFF,.,.,TRBV5-6,TRBJ2-1
TGTGCCAGCTCACCACCCACCAGGGGAGGTGAGCAGTTCTTC,CASSPPTRGGEQFF,.,.,TRBV18,TRBJ2-1